The clone carrying this T cell receptor beta chain was observed many times. As yet, its antigen is unknown. These data are taken from a study of early T cells in non-severe SARS-CoV-2 infection. Study results and caveats: Missing private and CD4 specificities, VDJdb matching favored anti-spike CD8 responses.

TCRdb re-called the 5' RACE reads through MiXCR, storing one row per CDR3 protein. The sample lists almost 30,000 distinct CDR3 sequences, more than 5% occurring once. The CDR3 length is 14 residues. V shed 6 bases, J shed 5 bases, and the junction held 12 bases outside the gene matches. Germline CDR1 is SQVTM and CDR2 is ANQGSEA. The chain combines TRBV29-1 with TRBJ2-5; 7 bases are a match to TRBD1. Source material: whole blood. The clonotype comes from an adult who was a healthcare worker with PCR-confirmed SARS-CoV-2 infection or an uninfected control (not recorded which). CDR3 nucleotide sequence: TGCAGCGTAGCTCACAGGGGACGGCAGGAGACCCAGTACTTC. Translating gives CSVAHRGRQETQYF.